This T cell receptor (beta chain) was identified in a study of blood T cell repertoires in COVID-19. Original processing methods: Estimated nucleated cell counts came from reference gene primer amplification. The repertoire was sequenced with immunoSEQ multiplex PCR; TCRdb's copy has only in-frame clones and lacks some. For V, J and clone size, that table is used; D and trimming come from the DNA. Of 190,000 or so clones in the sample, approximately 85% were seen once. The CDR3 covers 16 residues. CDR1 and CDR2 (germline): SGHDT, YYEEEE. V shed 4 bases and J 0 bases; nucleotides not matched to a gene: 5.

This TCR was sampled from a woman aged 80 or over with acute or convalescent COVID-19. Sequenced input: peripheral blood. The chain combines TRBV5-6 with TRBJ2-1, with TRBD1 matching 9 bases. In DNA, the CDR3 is TGTGCCAGCAGCCCGGTGACAGGGGGCTCCTACAATGAGCAGTTCTTC. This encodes CASSPVTGGSYNEQFF.